A single sample gave rise to the 3 T cell receptor beta chains below, sequenced in a study of shared T cell receptors in the human thymus. Profiled with immunoSEQ multiplex PCR; TCRdb holds only in-frame clones, not every one. The sample lists around 730,000 clones; over 75% were seen once. This same sample was also part of a study on human thymus T cells.

Sequenced: thymocytes. These receptors all come from a girl less than two years old with a congenital heart defect.

This chain joins TRBV9 and TRBJ2-7; D is perhaps TRBD2 (6 bases). CDR3 length equals 17 residues. Germline loops: CDR1 SGDLS, CDR2 YYNGEE. Trimming pared 4 bases from V and 0 bases from J, leaving 20 bases between. The DNA for the CDR3 is TGTGCCAGCAGCCCCCGTCCCCAGGACTACCCCTCCTACGAGCAGTACTTC. Protein: CASSPRPQDYPSYEQYF.

The chain recombines TRBV29-1 with TRBJ2-1; possible D gene TRBD2, 6 bases. The V gene lost 3 bases and the J gene lost 8 bases, with 17 bases spanning the gap. Germline V gives CDR1 SQVTM, CDR2 ANQGSEA. The CDR3 has 14 amino acids. The chain's CDR3 is CSVEGLYEGHEQFF. The CDR3 nucleotides read TGCAGCGTTGAGGGACTTTATGAGGGGCATGAGCAGTTCTTC.

The chain is built from TRBV6-6 and TRBJ2-7; a weak D match, TRBD1 (6 bases). The CDR3 runs to 16 residues. Germline V gene sequence: CDR1 MNHNY, CDR2 SVGAGI (reference sequence). Trimming removed 6 bases from V and 5 bases from J, with 23 bases in between. The CDR3 is CASSPRQDTTLNEQYF. CDR3 DNA: TGTGCCAGCAGCCCTAGACAGGACACTACTTTAAACGAGCAGTACTTC.